The present T cell receptor (beta chain) was sequenced within a study of cytomegalovirus exposure and HLA in healthy donors. Whole-study context: The 120 validation repertoires matched the 500 to 750 first-cohort repertoires in platform, a later analysis reported.

Sequenced by immunoSEQ multiplex PCR; TCRdb stores in-frame clones only, minus some. The table has roughly 220,000 clones, 75% to 95% seen once. Details on this clone: Antigen unknown.

Findings of the study overall: Specific recognition of CMV antigens was confirmed in vitro for three chains (all CMV-associated).

Germline V gene data show CDR1 as LGHNA and CDR2 as YNFKEQ. Trimming removed 1 base at V and 2 bases at J, with 13 bases between. This CDR3 contains 16 residues. The specimen was PBMCs. This clonotype was obtained from a young woman in good health and CMV-seronegative. J is TRBJ2-3 and V is TRBV4-2; D possibly corresponds to TRBD2 (6 bases). CDR3 loop: CASSQVSTSSTDTQYF. Here the CDR3 DNA reads TGTGCCAGCAGCCAAGTCAGCACTAGCTCCACAGATACGCAGTATTTT.